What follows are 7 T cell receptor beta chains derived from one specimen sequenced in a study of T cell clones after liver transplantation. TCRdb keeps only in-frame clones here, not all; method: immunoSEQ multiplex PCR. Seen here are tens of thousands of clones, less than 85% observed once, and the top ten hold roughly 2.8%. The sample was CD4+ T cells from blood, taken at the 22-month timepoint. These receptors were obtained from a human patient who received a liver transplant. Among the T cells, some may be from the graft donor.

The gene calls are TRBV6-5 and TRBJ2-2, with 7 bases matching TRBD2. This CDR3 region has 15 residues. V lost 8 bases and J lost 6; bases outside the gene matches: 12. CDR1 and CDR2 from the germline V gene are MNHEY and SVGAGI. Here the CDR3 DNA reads TGTGCCAGCTACGTAAGCGGGGTAGTCGCCGGGGAGCTGTTTTTT. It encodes CASYVSGVVAGELFF.

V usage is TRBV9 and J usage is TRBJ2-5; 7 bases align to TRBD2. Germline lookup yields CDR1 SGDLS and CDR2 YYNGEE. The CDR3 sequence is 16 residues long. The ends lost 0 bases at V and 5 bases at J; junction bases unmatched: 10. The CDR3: CASSVAPGGQAETQYF. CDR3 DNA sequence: TGTGCCAGCAGCGTAGCTCCGGGAGGCCAAGCGGAGACCCAGTACTTC.

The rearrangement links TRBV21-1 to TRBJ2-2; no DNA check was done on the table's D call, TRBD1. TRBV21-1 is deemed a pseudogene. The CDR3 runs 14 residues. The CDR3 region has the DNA TGTGCCAGCAGCAAAGGACAGAACACCGGGGAGCTGTTTTTT. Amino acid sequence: CASSKGQNTGELFF.

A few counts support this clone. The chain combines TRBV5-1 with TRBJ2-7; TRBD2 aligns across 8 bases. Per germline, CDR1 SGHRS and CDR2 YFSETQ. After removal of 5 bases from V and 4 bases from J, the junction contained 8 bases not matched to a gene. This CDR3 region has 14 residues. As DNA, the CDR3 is TGCGCCAGCAGAACCCAAGCGGGAGTGTACGAGCAGTACTTC. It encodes CASRTQAGVYEQYF. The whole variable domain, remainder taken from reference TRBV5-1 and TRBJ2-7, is KAGVTQTPRYLIKTRGQQVTLSCSPISGHRSVSWYQQTPGQGLQFLFEYFSETQRNKGNFPGRFSGRQFSNSRSEMNVSTLELGDSALYLCASRTQAGVYEQYFGPGTRLTVT.

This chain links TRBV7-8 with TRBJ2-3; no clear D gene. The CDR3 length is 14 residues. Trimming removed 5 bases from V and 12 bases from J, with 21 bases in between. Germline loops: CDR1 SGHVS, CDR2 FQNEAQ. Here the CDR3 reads CASSPLFGPTSQYF. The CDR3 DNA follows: TGTGCCAGCAGCCCCCTCTTTGGGCCTACGTCCCAGTATTTT.

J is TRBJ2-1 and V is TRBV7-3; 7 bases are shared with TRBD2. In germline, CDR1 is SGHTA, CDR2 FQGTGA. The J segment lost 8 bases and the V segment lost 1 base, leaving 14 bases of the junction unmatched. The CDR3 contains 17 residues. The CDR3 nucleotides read TGTGCCAGCAGCTTAATGGGGGGGAGTCTCGTTGGTGATGAGCAGTTCTTC. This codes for CASSLMGGSLVGDEQFF. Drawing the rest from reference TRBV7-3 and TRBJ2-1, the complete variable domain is GAGVSQTPSNKVTEKGKYVELRCDPISGHTALYWYRQSLGQGPEFLIYFQGTGAADDSGLPNDRFFAVRPEGSVSTLKIQRTERGDSAVYLCASSLMGGSLVGDEQFFGPGTRLTVL.

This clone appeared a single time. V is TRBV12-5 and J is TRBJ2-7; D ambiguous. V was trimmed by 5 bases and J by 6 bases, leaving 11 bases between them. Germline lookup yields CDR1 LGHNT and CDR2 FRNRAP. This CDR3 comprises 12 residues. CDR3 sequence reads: CASGPGILEQYF. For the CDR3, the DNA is TGTGCTAGTGGTCCCGGTATCCTCGAGCAGTACTTC.